The rows below give T cell receptor beta chains drawn from one sample of a study of vaccination and CD4 T cells after COVID-19. TCRdb passed the PCR reads through MiXCR, listing each CDR3 protein once. This table holds about 21,000 distinct CDR3 sequences, 50% to 70% found once. The specimen was CD4+ T cells from blood, collected before SARS-CoV-2 vaccination. Receptor source: a human donor who had recovered from COVID-19. The conserved cysteine and the conserved F or W are not part of the CDR3 here. Each record gives: CDR3 length, V gene, J gene, D gene, CDR3 protein. The D gene is left open where the match is weak.

len: 13; v_gene: TRBV20-1; j_gene: TRBJ2-7; d_gene: TRBD2; CDR3aa: SASRLAGGTYEQY
len: 14; v_gene: TRBV19; j_gene: TRBJ2-7; d_gene: TRBD1; CDR3aa: ASSIGTGTGAYEQY
len: 13; v_gene: TRBV7-2; j_gene: TRBJ2-5; d_gene: .; CDR3aa: ASSLGGITQETQY
len: 9; v_gene: TRBV20-1; j_gene: TRBJ1-5; d_gene: .; CDR3aa: SAREYQPQH
len: 15; v_gene: TRBV5-4; j_gene: TRBJ2-7; d_gene: TRBD1; CDR3aa: ASSTPPGTGGFHEQY
len: 17; v_gene: TRBV7-3; j_gene: TRBJ2-1; d_gene: TRBD2; CDR3aa: ASSLNLLAGGEGYNEQF
len: 14; v_gene: TRBV6-2/TRBV6-3; j_gene: TRBJ2-7; d_gene: .; CDR3aa: ASSSPSRGRGYEQY
len: 10; v_gene: TRBV2; j_gene: TRBJ1-1; d_gene: TRBD1; CDR3aa: ASSGQDREAF
len: 15; v_gene: TRBV24-1; j_gene: TRBJ2-1; d_gene: TRBD2; CDR3aa: ATSDTRTSGSYNEQF
len: 12; v_gene: TRBV4-3; j_gene: TRBJ1-5; d_gene: .; CDR3aa: ASSQGRVDQPQH
len: 10; v_gene: TRBV2; j_gene: .; d_gene: .; CDR3aa: ASRDNSYEQY
len: 11; v_gene: TRBV6-1; j_gene: TRBJ2-5; d_gene: .; CDR3aa: ASTRANQETQY
len: 15; v_gene: TRBV5-6; j_gene: TRBJ2-3; d_gene: TRBD2; CDR3aa: ASSLGGGLMGTDTQY
len: 19; v_gene: TRBV28; j_gene: TRBJ2-3; d_gene: TRBD2; CDR3aa: ASSSWQKGTSGRGSTDTQY
len: 16; v_gene: TRBV20-1; j_gene: TRBJ2-7; d_gene: TRBD2; CDR3aa: SATKTPGLAGSSYEQY
len: 15; v_gene: TRBV6-2/TRBV6-3; j_gene: TRBJ2-2; d_gene: TRBD2; CDR3aa: ASRGERAGDRPGELF
len: 13; v_gene: TRBV7-9; j_gene: TRBJ1-4; d_gene: .; CDR3aa: ASSLTESSNEKLF
len: 11; v_gene: TRBV6-2/TRBV6-3; j_gene: TRBJ1-5; d_gene: .; CDR3aa: ASSYGAALPQH
len: 9; v_gene: TRBV20-1; j_gene: TRBJ1-2; d_gene: TRBD1; CDR3aa: STTGGYGYT
len: 12; v_gene: TRBV20-1; j_gene: TRBJ2-3; d_gene: .; CDR3aa: SASRGDNTDTQY
len: 12; v_gene: TRBV20-1; j_gene: TRBJ2-5; d_gene: TRBD1; CDR3aa: SVETGGLEETQY
len: 12; v_gene: TRBV19; j_gene: TRBJ2-3; d_gene: TRBD1; CDR3aa: ATTQGAGADTQY
len: 10; v_gene: TRBV20-1; j_gene: TRBJ2-5; d_gene: .; CDR3aa: SANTGTETQY
len: 13; v_gene: TRBV10-1; j_gene: TRBJ2-5; d_gene: TRBD2; CDR3aa: ASSESIAGVETQY
len: 14; v_gene: TRBV28; j_gene: TRBJ2-6; d_gene: .; CDR3aa: ASKAGQSAGANVLT
len: 11; v_gene: TRBV19; j_gene: TRBJ1-5; d_gene: .; CDR3aa: ASTRTGGQPQH
len: 13; v_gene: TRBV27; j_gene: TRBJ2-3; d_gene: TRBD1; CDR3aa: ASSPRDSSTDTQY
len: 14; v_gene: TRBV6-1; j_gene: TRBJ1-2; d_gene: TRBD1; CDR3aa: ASSEHYQDRGNGYT
len: 10; v_gene: TRBV6-2/TRBV6-3; j_gene: TRBJ1-1; d_gene: .; CDR3aa: ASSDPGQEAF
len: 9; v_gene: TRBV6-5; j_gene: TRBJ2-5; d_gene: .; CDR3aa: ASSYQETQY
len: 12; v_gene: TRBV4-1; j_gene: TRBJ1-1; d_gene: .; CDR3aa: ASSSRTKNTEAF